This T cell receptor (beta chain) was sequenced during a study of blood T cell repertoires in COVID-19. In the study overall: Researchers got acute and convalescent COVID-19 samples from the United States, Italy and Spain. T cells, B-cell-depleted T cells, or PBMCs supplied cDNA or gDNA.

Authors' methods: Scientists estimated how many nucleated cells there were by amplifying reference gene primers. Generated by immunoSEQ multiplex PCR, the TCRdb table keeps only in-frame clones and is missing some. V, J and clone size were drawn from that table, and D and trimming were deduced from the DNA. This table holds 100,000 to 130,000 clones, around 83% found once. This CDR3 has 13 residues. Trimming left V 5 bases short and J 9 bases short, with 16 bases between. Germline CDR1 LNHDA, CDR2 SQIVND (reference sequence). The origin of this receptor is a man aged 65 to 85 with acute or convalescent COVID-19. The source material was peripheral blood. The rearrangement uses TRBV19 and TRBJ1-1; D is undetermined. The CDR3 bases are TGTGCCAGTAGTCCTCAACTTGGGAGTCAAGCTTTCTTT. This encodes CASSPQLGSQAFF.